This entry describes one T cell receptor (beta chain). This clonotype was seen ten or more times. Its specific antigen is unknown. Base quality data are lacking; no much larger clone is found one base away. The V end loses 0 bases and the J end loses 6 bases, and a stretch of 10 bases separates them. CDR1 is given as MRHNA and CDR2 as SNTAGT, both from the germline V gene. From the cysteine through the phenylalanine, the CDR3 covers 14 amino acids. The DNA shown is the 42-base CDR3, in frame from base 1. From the second PCR step onward, the TCR alpha chain libraries and the TCR beta chain libraries were amplified separately. To determine each donor's CMV status, fresh PBMCs were stimulated overnight with CMV viral lysate, and IFNgamma production from CD4+ T cells was then assessed. Miltenyi beads were used first to positively select CD4 T cells, and CD8 T cells were then positively selected from the CD4-negative fraction. Cells stained for CD3, CD4, CD8, CD45RA, CD27 and a live/dead dye were sorted on a BD Aria II into four subsets by CD45RA and CD27. Blood was obtained from a few healthy volunteers, and the blood from each volunteer was fractionated into CD4 and CD8 T cells and subsequently into four differentiation subsets. Around 0.11 L of peripheral blood was collected from each donor, and PBMC were isolated from the blood using Ficoll-Paque PLUS density-gradient centrifugation. Sorted cells were lysed in RLT buffer, after which RNA was extracted using a Qiagen RNeasy kit and stored at -80 degrees C.

This entry comes from a study of naive and memory T cell subsets (dated by TCRdb to about 2017). Background for the entire study: Sorted naive and memory T cell subsets from peripheral blood were analyzed in the study using a UMI-based, open-source pipeline for TCR alpha and beta sequencing. The functional CMV T cell responses agreed completely with IgG serology results. RNA was DNase-treated and reverse transcribed with TCR constant-region primers, mostly using SuperScript III. Overall study outcomes, separate from this receptor: Each clonotype was defined as a single alpha or beta chain sequence rather than as a paired alpha/beta receptor. In both CD4 and CD8 cells, a rise in Gini index and a fall in Shannon and inverse Simpson diversity were observed from naive through CM, EM and EMRA. RNA-based TCR counts may be affected by expression changes linked to T cell activation and differentiation. The repertoire findings for the naive and memory subsets could not be validated, as no ground truth was available. After error correction, over 95% of naive TCR sequences appeared only once, giving much steeper abundance distributions than memory subsets. The abundance of TCRs followed a power law with an exponent that differed between naive and memory subsets yet stayed consistent across the three individuals.

Receptor libraries were prepared by UMI-ligation and nested PCR. The beta constant-region primer consisted of an equimolar mixture of two oligonucleotides that together covered TRBC1 and TRBC2. Four rounds of PCR were used to amplify ligated cDNA, with nested alpha and beta constant-region primers being used together with the SP2 primer. A single-stranded oligonucleotide carrying the SP2 primer and a 12-nucleotide UMI was ligated to the 3' end of the cDNA by T4 RNA ligase 1. The ligation reaction was kept at 16 degrees C for 20-24 hours. PCR2 was typically run as a SYBR Green qPCR and stopped at a predetermined threshold to prevent over-amplification. All purifications after the first were performed with Agencourt AMPure XP magnetic beads. Library quantification was done by Qubit, followed by a TapeStation check on which the main peak was expected at around 650 bp. Sequencing of the pooled libraries was done on an Illumina MiSeq using v2 2x251 paired-end kits, which typically yielded roughly 0.9-2.1 million reads per sample. Each sample library was pooled at about 4.4 nM, and roughly 5-7.5% PhiX was included to improve cluster recognition. The authors processed their data as follows. V and J genes were assigned to Demultiplexor-processed FASTQ reads by Decombinator through tag matching, with a single base-pair mismatch being allowed. Collapsinator relied on UMIs to fix sequencing errors as well as frequency errors caused by PCR heterogeneity. TCRs were translated and CDR3s were extracted from the conserved cysteine to the FGXG phenylalanine by CDR3Translator, with non-productive sequences being flagged. Gini, Shannon entropy and inverse Simpson indices were calculated on repertoires subsampled to equal numbers of UMI-defined TCRs. Power-law fits to clonotype abundance distributions were performed by maximum likelihood within the linear range. Similar UMI counts, unique TCR numbers and clonal distributions were obtained with the pipeline and with MIGEC on one naive CD8 sample. A set of some 7,600 CMV-associated CDR3 sequences, compiled from VDJdb and a published dataset, was used to search the repertoires. In TCRdb, the public reads were trimmed at Q25 with fastp and aligned with MiXCR, with productive beta chains retained. Every entry covers one CDR3 protein and lists the most common genes and DNA from its rows. Here the V and J calls rest on TCRdb's processing, not on the authors' analysis. Here the sample has 15,000 to 20,000 distinct CDR3 sequences; roughly 9% occur a single time. Of the sample, 23% falls within the top ten clones.

The chain couples TRBV6-4 to TRBJ2-3; the D call is tentative, TRBD1 or TRBD2, as each matches 5 bases. Sequencing was carried out using central memory CD8+ T cells from blood. The label giving this sample's cell subset or site can be read as: central memory, CD45RA- CD27+. The receptor comes from a human donor in good health. The bases read TGTGCCAGCAGTGACTCTCAGGGAGTGGATACGCAGTATTTT. It specifies CASSDSQGVDTQYF.